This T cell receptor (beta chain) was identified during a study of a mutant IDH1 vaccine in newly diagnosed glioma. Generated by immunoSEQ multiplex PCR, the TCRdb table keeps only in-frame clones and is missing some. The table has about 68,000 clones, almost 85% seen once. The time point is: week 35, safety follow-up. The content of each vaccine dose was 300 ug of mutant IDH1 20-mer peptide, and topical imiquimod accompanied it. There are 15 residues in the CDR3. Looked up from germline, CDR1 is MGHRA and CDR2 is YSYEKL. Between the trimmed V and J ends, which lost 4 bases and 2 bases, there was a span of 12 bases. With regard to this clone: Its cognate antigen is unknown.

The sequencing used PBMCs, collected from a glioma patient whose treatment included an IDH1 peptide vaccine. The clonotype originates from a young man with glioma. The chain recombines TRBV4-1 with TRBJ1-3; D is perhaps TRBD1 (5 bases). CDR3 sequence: CASSPHPGAGNTIYF. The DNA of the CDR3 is TGCGCCAGCAGCCCCCATCCGGGGGCTGGAAACACCATATATTTT.